These T cell receptor beta chains were read from a single sample in a study of technical replicates of blood from a few donors. The method was immunoSEQ multiplex PCR; TCRdb's version includes in-frame clones alone and lacks a portion of them. The sample holds some 98,000 clones; around 95% are singletons and the top ten take roughly 0.2%. The sample consisted of T cells isolated from PBMCs. The receptors derive from a human donor in good health. Each CDR3 is given with its conserved first and last residue. Each record gives: CDR3 DNA, CDR3 protein, V gene, clone size, J gene, D gene. A D gene is named only where the DNA matches it firmly. Some rows have no size entry. The others give once, few or many, or a class for an expanded clone.

cdr3_nt: TGTGCCAGCAGTTCCGGGACTAGCTCCGGGGAGCTGTTTTTT; cdr3_aa: CASSSGTSSGELFF; v_call: TRBV6-6; clone_size: .; j_call: TRBJ2-2; d_call: TRBD2
cdr3_nt: TGCGCCAGCAGTGGGGATATAGCGGGGCCCAGGACGAAGGGCACAGATACGCAGTATTTT; cdr3_aa: CASSGDIAGPRTKGTDTQYF; v_call: TRBV10-1; clone_size: .; j_call: TRBJ2-3; d_call: TRBD2
cdr3_nt: TGTGCCAGCGGCAGCGGGGTCGCTTTCTTT; cdr3_aa: CASGSGVAFF; v_call: TRBV25-1; clone_size: .; j_call: TRBJ1-1; d_call: .
cdr3_nt: TGTGCCAGCAGTTCTTTAAAGAGCACTGAAGCTTTCTTT; cdr3_aa: CASSSLKSTEAFF; v_call: TRBV27; clone_size: .; j_call: TRBJ1-1; d_call: .
cdr3_nt: TGTGCCAGCAGCAAGGGGGCGGCAGGGGGCACAGATACGCAGTATTTT; cdr3_aa: CASSKGAAGGTDTQYF; v_call: TRBV21-1; clone_size: .; j_call: TRBJ2-3; d_call: .
cdr3_nt: TGTGCCAGCAGTCGAGACCGAGACTTGAGCTCCTACGAGCAGTACTTC; cdr3_aa: CASSRDRDLSSYEQYF; v_call: TRBV28; clone_size: .; j_call: TRBJ2-7; d_call: .
cdr3_nt: TGTGCCAGCAGCCCGGACACCCAAGAGACCCAGTACTTC; cdr3_aa: CASSPDTQETQYF; v_call: TRBV5-4; clone_size: .; j_call: TRBJ2-5; d_call: .
cdr3_nt: TGTGCCAGCAGCAACCGGGACAGGGAAGCTTTCTTT; cdr3_aa: CASSNRDREAFF; v_call: TRBV7-9; clone_size: .; j_call: TRBJ1-1; d_call: TRBD1
cdr3_nt: TGTGCCAGCAGTTTAGGGGGATACAAAGAGACCCAGTACTTC; cdr3_aa: CASSLGGYKETQYF; v_call: TRBV6-5; clone_size: .; j_call: TRBJ2-5; d_call: .
cdr3_nt: TGTGCCAGCAGCGGGCGGGAAGGCGGTGAAAAACTGTTTTTT; cdr3_aa: CASSGREGGEKLFF; v_call: TRBV9; clone_size: .; j_call: TRBJ1-4; d_call: .
cdr3_nt: TGTGCCAGCAGTGGCGGGGGGGCCAATGGAGATACGCAGTATTTT; cdr3_aa: CASSGGGANGDTQYF; v_call: TRBV2; clone_size: .; j_call: TRBJ2-3; d_call: TRBD2
cdr3_nt: TGTGCCAGCAGGGAACGGGGACAGGGAACCGTTGGGGCCAACGTCCTGACTTTC; cdr3_aa: CASRERGQGTVGANVLTF; v_call: TRBV6-1; clone_size: .; j_call: TRBJ2-6; d_call: TRBD1
cdr3_nt: TGCGCCAGCAGCTTGGGGATCAGGGAGGGAGCGCACATTCAGTACTTC; cdr3_aa: CASSLGIREGAHIQYF; v_call: TRBV5-1; clone_size: few; j_call: TRBJ2-4; d_call: TRBD2